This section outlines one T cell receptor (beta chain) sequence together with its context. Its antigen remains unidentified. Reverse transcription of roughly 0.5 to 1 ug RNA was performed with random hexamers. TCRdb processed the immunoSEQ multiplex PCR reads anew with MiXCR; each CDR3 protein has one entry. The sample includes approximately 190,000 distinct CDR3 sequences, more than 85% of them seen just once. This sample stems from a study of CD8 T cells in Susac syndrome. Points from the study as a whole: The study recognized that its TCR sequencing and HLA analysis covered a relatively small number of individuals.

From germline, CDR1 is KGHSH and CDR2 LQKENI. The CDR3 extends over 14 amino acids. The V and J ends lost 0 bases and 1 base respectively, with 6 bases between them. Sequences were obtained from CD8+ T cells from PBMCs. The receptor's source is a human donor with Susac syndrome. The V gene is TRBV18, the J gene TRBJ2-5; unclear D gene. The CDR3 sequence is CASSPPASQETQYF. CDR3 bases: TGTGCCAGCTCACCACCCGCCAGCCAAGAGACCCAGTACTTC.